The 23 T cell receptor beta chains given below trace back to one sample, sequenced in a study of blood T cell repertoires in COVID-19. Only in-frame clones appear in the TCRdb table, and some are missing; sequencing was by immunoSEQ multiplex PCR. This sample yields 79,000 or so clones, of which roughly 81% are seen a single time; approximately 11% belongs to the top ten. Sequences were obtained from peripheral blood. The receptors originated from a man between 60 and 75 years old with COVID-19, enrolled during active disease.

V usage is TRBV7-2 and J usage is TRBJ1-2; 8 bases line up with TRBD1. Germline V gives CDR1 SGHTA, CDR2 FQGNSA. The length of the CDR3 is 13 residues. V gave up 4 bases and J gave up 4 bases; unmatched junction bases: 2. The CDR3 DNA follows: TGTGCCAGCAGCTCCGGACAGGGCTATGGCTACACCTTC. This codes for CASSSGQGYGYTF.

This sequence joins TRBV6-2 or TRBV6-3 and TRBJ2-1; the match to TRBD1 covers 11 bases. V was pared by 5 bases and J by 0 bases, with 15 bases of the junction left unmatched. The CDR3 sequence is 20 residues long. CDR1 is MNHEY, CDR2 SVGEGT, per germline. The CDR3 DNA reads as TGTGCCAGCAGTCCGGACCCGGGACAGGGGGAATACAGCTCCTACAATGAGCAGTTCTTC. This sequence encodes CASSPDPGQGEYSSYNEQFF.

The rearrangement uses TRBV14 and TRBJ1-6; D gene uncertain. The CDR3 extends over 17 amino acids. V lost 2 bases to trimming and J lost 10 bases, with 21 bases between them. From germline, CDR1 is SGHDN and CDR2 FVKESK. In DNA, the CDR3 is TGTGCCAGCAGCCAACCCGGGCGGGTTAAACCTATCTCACCCCTCCACTTT. Protein sequence: CASSQPGRVKPISPLHF.

The CDR3: CASSSGQGSGGYTF. The DNA of the CDR3 is TGTGCCAGCAGTTCGGGACAGGGGTCGGGTGGCTACACCTTC. The rearrangement joins TRBV28 to TRBJ1-2; 10 bases line up with TRBD1. After removal of 4 bases from V and 7 bases from J, the junction contained 6 bases not matched to a gene. The CDR3 is 14 amino acids. Germline-derived CDR1 and CDR2 are MDHEN and SYDVKM.

This chain connects TRBV19 to TRBJ1-4, with D possibly TRBD1 on 5 matching bases. This CDR3 has 15 residues. Per germline, CDR1 LNHDA and CDR2 SQIVND (reference sequence). V shed 4 bases and J shed 3 bases, with 12 bases lying between them. As DNA, the CDR3 is TGTGCCAGTAGTAATCAGGGTTTGTCTAATGAAAAACTGTTTTTT. Translating it yields CASSNQGLSNEKLFF.

The CDR3 loop is CASSLEGGVQHF. DNA for the CDR3: TGTGCCAGCAGCTTAGAAGGGGGGGTCCAGCATTTT. The rearrangement links TRBV7-6 to TRBJ1-5, with a tentative D call TRBD1 (6 bases). The CDR3 runs to 12 residues. V gave up 1 base and J gave up 12 bases, with 10 bases separating them. Germline V lookup: CDR1 SGHVS, CDR2 FNYEAQ.

V and J are TRBV19 and TRBJ1-1, with 8 bases that match TRBD1. The germline V gene has CDR1 LNHDA and CDR2 SQIVND (reference sequence). The CDR3 is 14 amino acids. The junction had 3 bases not matched to a gene; V was cut back by 4 bases and J by 2 bases. This CDR3 is CASSTGTGNTEAFF. CDR3 nucleotide sequence: TGTGCCAGTAGTACCGGGACAGGAAACACTGAAGCTTTCTTT.

V usage is TRBV10-3 and J usage is TRBJ2-1; TRBD2 matches at 15 bases. The CDR3 extends over 14 amino acids. V lost 10 bases and J lost 7; bases outside the gene matches: 5. The germline CDR1 and CDR2 sequences are ENHRY and SYGVKD. The CDR3 loop reads CASNGLAGGNEQFF. The CDR3 DNA reads TGTGCCAGCAACGGACTAGCGGGGGGGAATGAGCAGTTCTTC.

This clone was seen just once. This chain connects TRBV19 to TRBJ1-4; D perhaps matches TRBD1 (5 bases). The CDR3 runs 15 residues. V lost 6 bases and J 3 bases, leaving 14 bases between the germline ends. CDR1 and CDR2 (germline): LNHDA, SQIVND (reference sequence). CDR3 DNA sequence: TGTGCCAGTAGATCCCCGGGCAGGGCTAATGAAAAACTGTTTTTT. It yields the protein CASRSPGRANEKLFF. Complete variable domain (other parts from reference TRBV19 and TRBJ1-4): DGGITQSPKYLFRKEGQNVTLSCEQNLNHDAMYWYRQDPGQGLRLIYYSQIVNDFQKGDIAEGYSVSREKKESFPLTVTSAQKNPTAFYLCASRSPGRANEKLFFGSGTQLSVL.

The chain employs TRBV3-1 (or the pseudogene TRBV3-2) and TRBJ2-3; the match to TRBD2 covers 7 bases. This CDR3 comprises 15 residues. The V and J ends lost 5 bases and 1 base, in that order; junction bases with no gene match: 6. Germline CDR1 reads LGHDT; CDR2 reads YNNKEL (reference sequence). CDR3 in DNA: TGTGCCAGCAGCACGAGCGGGATGGGCACAGATACGCAGTATTTT. It yields the protein CASSTSGMGTDTQYF.

The CDR3 region is CASRIGGLEETQYF. The CDR3, as DNA: TGTGCCAGCAGAATCGGGGGGCTAGAAGAGACCCAGTACTTC. The chain joins TRBV7-3 to TRBJ2-5; D perhaps matches TRBD2 (7 bases). The CDR3 contains 14 residues. V lost 6 bases and J lost 3, with 14 bases in between. Germline V gives CDR1 SGHTA, CDR2 FQGTGA.

This clone was counted a few times. This chain connects TRBV7-9 to TRBJ2-1, with 8 positions matching TRBD1. V was pared by 3 bases and J by 6 bases, with 7 bases of the junction left unmatched. This CDR3 has 15 amino acids. Germline V gene data show CDR1 as SEHNR and CDR2 as FQNEAQ (reference sequence). CDR3 nucleotide sequence: TGTGCCAGCAGCTTCGACAGGGGAAGAGGCAATGAGCAGTTCTTC. Protein sequence: CASSFDRGRGNEQFF.

This chain uses TRBV18 with TRBJ1-3, with D hard to call. V shed 0 bases and J shed 2 bases, with 8 bases lying between them. Germline CDR1 and CDR2: KGHSH and LQKENI. The CDR3 loop spans 15 amino acids. The CDR3 DNA sequence: TGTGCCAGCTCACCACCCCCGGGGACTGGAAACACCATATATTTT. It yields the protein CASSPPPGTGNTIYF.

The genes are TRBV2 and TRBJ2-3, with 10 bases matching TRBD2. After removal of 3 bases from V and 0 bases from J, the junction contained 3 bases not matched to a gene. The CDR3 is 16 amino acids. Per the germline V gene, CDR1 is SNHLY and CDR2 is FYNNEI. CDR3 nucleotides: TGTGCCAGCAGTGACCTAGCGGGGGCTAGCACAGATACGCAGTATTTT. Translation gives CASSDLAGASTDTQYF.

This clone turned up a few times. In DNA form, the CDR3 reads TGTGCCAGCAGCTTTACGACAGCAGGGCAGCATTTT. Protein: CASSFTTAGQHF. The chain links TRBV7-9 to TRBJ1-5; possible D gene TRBD1, 5 bases. The CDR3 consists of 12 residues. Germline V gene data show CDR1 as SEHNR and CDR2 as FQNEAQ (reference sequence). Trimming pared 3 bases from V and 13 bases from J, leaving 13 bases between.

Here the CDR3 DNA reads TGCGCCAGCAGCTTGGGGTCGACTAGCGGGGTAGAAGAGACCCAGTACTTC. It is translated as CASSLGSTSGVEETQYF. The genes are TRBV5-1 and TRBJ2-5; TRBD2 aligns across 11 bases. J gave up 3 bases and V 0 bases, and 7 bases lay outside the gene matches. The CDR3 sequence is 17 residues long. The germline V gene encodes CDR1 SGHRS and CDR2 YFSETQ.

The gene calls are TRBV7-9 and TRBJ1-5; a weak D match, TRBD1 (6 bases). The V end lost 5 bases, the J end lost 5 bases, and 13 bases lay between the germline ends. The CDR3 spans 14 residues. Germline V gene sequence: CDR1 SEHNR, CDR2 FQNEAQ (reference sequence). The CDR3, as DNA: TGTGCCAGCAGCCGGGGGAGGGGGGATCAGCCCCAGCATTTT. This encodes CASSRGRGDQPQHF.

The chain is built from TRBV3-1 (or the pseudogene TRBV3-2) and TRBJ2-7; the D gene is possibly TRBD1 (6 bases). CDR1 and CDR2 (germline): LGHDT, YNNKEL (reference sequence). Trimming pared 1 base from V and 4 bases from J, leaving 14 bases between. This CDR3 is 15 amino acids long. The CDR3 region is CASSQGPDRDYEQYF. As DNA, the CDR3 is TGTGCCAGCAGCCAAGGGCCGGACAGAGATTACGAGCAGTACTTC.

This chain joins TRBV5-4 and TRBJ2-1, with 12 positions matching TRBD1. V shed 4 bases and J 7 bases; nucleotides not matched to a gene: 3. The CDR3 consists of 14 residues. Germline-derived CDR1 and CDR2 are SGHNT and YYREEE (reference sequence). This CDR3 reads CASSRDRGRNEQFF. CDR3 nucleotides: TGTGCCAGCAGCCGGGACAGGGGGCGGAATGAGCAGTTCTTC.

The chain uses TRBV9 and TRBJ1-3, with 9 bases identical to TRBD1. J lost 2 bases, V lost 0 bases, and 3 bases had no gene match. Looked up from germline, CDR1 is SGDLS and CDR2 is YYNGEE. The CDR3 is made up of 16 amino acids. The CDR3 loop is CASSVERTGAGNTIYF. CDR3 bases: TGTGCCAGCAGCGTAGAGAGGACAGGGGCTGGAAACACCATATATTTT.

The genes are TRBV2 and TRBJ1-1; no clear D. V was clipped by 4 bases and J by 1 base, with 10 bases between them. Germline V gene lookup returns CDR1 SNHLY and CDR2 FYNNEI. This CDR3 is 14 amino acids long. The CDR3 DNA is TGTGCCAGCAGTGCAGGCCAGACGAACACTGAAGCTTTCTTT. It encodes CASSAGQTNTEAFF.

The chain has TRBV3-1 (or the pseudogene TRBV3-2) and TRBJ2-2; D perhaps matches TRBD2 (5 bases). CDR1 and CDR2 from the germline V gene are LGHDT and YNNKEL (reference sequence). The CDR3 length is 14 residues. Trimming stripped 3 bases from V and 3 bases from J, with 8 bases between. As DNA, the CDR3 is TGTGCCAGCAGCCAGTGGGGAGACACCGGGGAGCTGTTTTTT. It yields the protein CASSQWGDTGELFF.

V is TRBV11-2 and J is TRBJ2-7; 7 bases align to TRBD2. Trimming took 3 bases from V and 2 from J; bases not matched to a gene: 4. Germline V gene lookup returns CDR1 SGHAT and CDR2 FQNNGV. CDR3 length: 14 amino acids. CDR3 nucleotide sequence: TGTGCCAGCAGCTTGACGGGAGGCCCCTACGAGCAGTACTTC. It encodes CASSLTGGPYEQYF.